The 30 T cell receptor beta chains below were found in one sample sequenced in a study of cytomegalovirus exposure and HLA in healthy donors. PCR employed 60 Vbeta and 13 Jbeta primers. Clones were sequenced by immunoSEQ multiplex PCR, and TCRdb holds only the in-frame ones, with some missing. Of about 190,000 clones in the sample, less than 85% are singletons; the top ten hold 1%. The sequenced material came from PBMCs. The source of these receptors is a boy aged 2 to 10 in good health and CMV-seronegative.

CDR3 region: CASSRGDGYTF. In nucleotides, the CDR3 is TGTGCCAGCAGCCGGGGAGATGGCTACACCTTC. The chain has TRBV9 and TRBJ1-2; D is uncertain. Trimming pared 4 bases from V and 6 bases from J, leaving 7 bases between. The CDR3 is 11 residues long. CDR1 is SGDLS, CDR2 YYNGEE, per germline.

CDR3 in DNA: TGTGCCAGCAGTTCCCTCAGGGTGAAGACCCAGTACTTC. This encodes CASSSLRVKTQYF. The chain combines TRBV28 with TRBJ2-5, with TRBD1 as a possible D gene (5 bases). The CDR3 spans 13 residues. V dropped 4 bases and J dropped 6 bases, with 12 bases sitting between them. Germline-derived CDR1 and CDR2 are MDHEN and SYDVKM.

Notes on this clone: Other DNA sequences within the sample encode an identical CDR3. This CDR3 reads CASSLPQGTDTQYF. CDR3 in DNA: TGCGCCAGCAGCTTGCCACAGGGGACAGATACGCAGTATTTT. This chain joins TRBV5-1 and TRBJ2-3, with TRBD1 matching 7 bases. Trimming took 1 base from V and 3 from J; bases not matched to a gene: 2. CDR1 is SGHRS and CDR2 is YFSETQ in the germline V gene. The CDR3 loop spans 14 amino acids.

The V gene is TRBV5-1, the J gene TRBJ2-5; no clear D gene. The CDR3 is 14 residues long. V was trimmed by 4 bases and J by 5 bases, leaving 15 bases between them. CDR1 SGHRS and CDR2 YFSETQ come from the germline V gene. The chain's CDR3 is CASSPPQAAETQYF. CDR3 sequence (DNA): TGCGCCAGCAGCCCCCCGCAGGCCGCGGAGACCCAGTACTTC.

Comments on this clone: The CDR3 does not close with the conserved phenylalanine or tryptophan, likely indicating a read error. No DNA is shown, since the ends of the CDR3 on it are uncertain; the CDR3 is the one TCRdb lists. J is TRBJ2-7 and V is TRBV23-1; the tabulated D call, TRBD1, remains unverified against the DNA. TRBV23-1 is reported as an ORF; its role is uncertain. The CDR3 contains 12 residues when both ends are counted. CDR3 sequence: CASSPKRQAPNR.

The sample holds one count of this clone. The gene calls are TRBV6-5 and TRBJ2-3, with a weak D call TRBD2 (6 bases). The CDR3 runs 16 residues. In germline, CDR1 is MNHEY, CDR2 SVGAGI. V shed 0 bases and J shed 4 bases, with 14 bases lying between them. This chain's CDR3 is CASSYSARRGADTQYF. CDR3 DNA sequence: TGTGCCAGCAGTTACTCCGCGAGGAGGGGCGCAGATACGCAGTATTTT.

This chain joins TRBV2 and TRBJ1-2; TRBD1 aligns across 7 bases. From germline, CDR1 is SNHLY and CDR2 FYNNEI. The J segment lost 2 bases and the V segment lost 3 bases, leaving 6 bases of the junction unmatched. This CDR3 is built from 15 residues. Written as DNA, the CDR3 is TGTGCCAGCAGTGAGAGGACAGGATGGAACTATGGCTACACCTTC. Its translation: CASSERTGWNYGYTF.

This chain links TRBV28 with TRBJ2-2; a weak D match, TRBD1 (6 bases). From germline, CDR1 is MDHEN and CDR2 SYDVKM. With 5 bases removed from V and 7 bases from J, the gap between germline ends came to 20 bases. This CDR3 has 16 residues. The CDR3 loop reads CASSQPTLGASGELFF. The CDR3 coding sequence is TGTGCCAGCAGTCAACCAACCTTGGGGGCGAGCGGGGAGCTGTTTTTT.

The chain is built from TRBV14 and TRBJ1-1; D perhaps matches TRBD1 (5 bases). CDR1 is SGHDN and CDR2 is FVKESK in the germline V gene. The CDR3 is 14 residues long. V was trimmed by 4 bases and J by 1 base, leaving 10 bases between them. The chain's CDR3 is CASSRHTGNTEAFF. Written as DNA, the CDR3 is TGTGCCAGCAGCCGCCACACAGGGAACACTGAAGCTTTCTTT.

The chain carries TRBV4-2 and TRBJ1-1; D is uncertain. Germline V gives CDR1 LGHNA, CDR2 YNFKEQ. The CDR3 runs 13 residues. Trimming stripped 2 bases from V and 4 bases from J, with 8 bases between. The CDR3: CASSQRGSTEAFF. In nucleotides, the CDR3 is TGTGCCAGCAGCCAAAGAGGTTCCACTGAAGCTTTCTTT.

The chain is built from TRBV30 and TRBJ2-2, with 13 bases matching TRBD2. Germline-derived CDR1 and CDR2 are GTSNPN and SVGIG (reference sequence). CDR3 length: 15 residues. The J segment lost 8 bases and the V segment lost 5 bases, leaving 8 bases of the junction unmatched. In nucleotides, the CDR3 is TGTGCCTGGGCTTATGGACTAGCGGGGGCTGGGGAGCTGTTTTTT. It is translated as CAWAYGLAGAGELFF.

This sequence joins TRBV28 and TRBJ1-3, with 7 bases aligning to TRBD1. Germline CDR1 is MDHEN and CDR2 is SYDVKM. With 6 bases clipped from V and 0 bases from J, the junction kept 14 bases outside the gene matches. This CDR3 has 18 residues. CDR3 amino acids: CASSRQGSESLSGNTIYF. CDR3 bases: TGTGCCAGCAGCCGACAGGGCTCCGAAAGCCTCTCTGGAAACACCATATATTTT.

V gene TRBV29-1 combines with J gene TRBJ2-1; 14 bases fit TRBD2. Germline CDR1 and CDR2: SQVTM and ANQGSEA. The CDR3 runs to 16 residues. V shed 6 bases and J 3 bases; nucleotides not matched to a gene: 7. CDR3 region: CSVDRLAGGLYNEQFF. CDR3 sequence (DNA): TGCAGCGTGGACAGACTAGCGGGAGGGCTCTACAATGAGCAGTTCTTC.

This chain connects TRBV5-4 to TRBJ2-1; no clear D. Trimming took off 3 bases at V and 3 bases at J, with 7 bases between the two ends. This CDR3 comprises 13 residues. Germline V gene sequence: CDR1 SGHNT, CDR2 YYREEE (reference sequence). The CDR3: CASSYRLYNEQFF. DNA for the CDR3: TGTGCCAGCAGCTACCGACTCTACAATGAGCAGTTCTTC.

This chain connects TRBV7-9 to TRBJ2-1; D call uncertain. The germline gives CDR1 SEHNR, CDR2 FQNEAQ (reference sequence). V was cut by 4 bases and J by 7 bases, with 14 bases left in between. This CDR3 comprises 14 residues. CDR3 sequence reads: CASSSPLSTNEQFF. The CDR3 region has the DNA TGTGCCAGCAGCTCTCCACTTTCCACTAATGAGCAGTTCTTC.

The CDR3 DNA reads TGTGCCAGCAGTGAAGCTCCGGAGAGCTCCTACGAGCAGTACGTC. Protein sequence: CASSEAPESSYEQYV. The J gene is TRBJ2-7, the V gene TRBV6-1; D not certain. The CDR3 has 15 residues. Germline assignment: CDR1 MNHNS and CDR2 SASEGT. Trimming pared 0 bases from V and 0 bases from J, leaving 9 bases between.

The chain joins TRBV6-5 to TRBJ2-4; the match to TRBD1 covers 7 bases. CDR1 and CDR2 from the germline V gene are MNHEY and SVGAGI. With V trimmed by 6 bases and J by 10 bases, 12 bases remained unmatched. The CDR3 consists of 14 residues. The CDR3 loop is CASSGTDTTAIQYF. The CDR3 region has the DNA TGTGCCAGCAGCGGGACAGACACTACAGCTATTCAGTACTTC.

The chain couples TRBV21-1 to TRBJ2-5; TRBD2 was called by the table and not checked on the DNA. The closer fit of TRBJ2-7 to the DNA end suggests the J call may be wrong. TRBV21-1 is a pseudogene locus. This CDR3 region has 15 residues. The CDR3 spells CASSKVSGSSYEQYF. The CDR3 region has the DNA TGTGCCAGCAGCAAAGTGAGCGGGAGCTCCTACGAGCAGTACTTC.

The chain employs TRBV27 and TRBJ2-5; possibly TRBD1 for D (5 bases). This CDR3 spans 11 amino acids. Germline V lookup: CDR1 MNHEY, CDR2 SMNVEV (reference sequence). V was shortened by 4 bases and J by 9 bases, with 9 bases between the two germline ends. The DNA of the CDR3 is TGTGCCAGCAGTTGGCAAGGGGCCCAGTACTTC. As protein: CASSWQGAQYF.

This chain joins TRBV27 and TRBJ1-2; D possibly corresponds to TRBD1 (6 bases). This CDR3 spans 13 amino acids. The germline V gene has CDR1 MNHEY and CDR2 SMNVEV (reference sequence). V was clipped by 1 base and J by 7 bases, with 10 bases between them. This CDR3 is CASSLYRDGGYTF. The CDR3 DNA reads as TGTGCCAGCAGTTTATACAGGGACGGTGGCTACACCTTC.

The chain combines TRBV28 with TRBJ1-2, with D tentatively TRBD1 (6 bases). Germline CDR1 MDHEN, CDR2 SYDVKM. V dropped 3 bases and J dropped 1 base, with 12 bases sitting between them. The CDR3 totals 15 residues. This chain's CDR3 is CASSFSGDYNYGYTF. CDR3 sequence (DNA): TGTGCCAGCAGTTTTTCAGGGGACTATAACTATGGCTACACCTTC.

The V and J genes are TRBV7-6 and TRBJ2-7; 10 positions match TRBD2. Germline lookup yields CDR1 SGHVS and CDR2 FNYEAQ. The junction had 14 bases not matched to a gene; V was cut back by 5 bases and J by 7 bases. The CDR3 runs to 16 residues. This CDR3 is CASSTQSGGEGFEQYV. In DNA, the CDR3 is TGTGCCAGCAGCACACAAAGCGGGGGGGAAGGGTTTGAGCAGTACGTC.

The CDR3 DNA is TGTGCCAGCAGCCGGGGACTAGCGGATTACAATGAGCAGTTCTTC. Protein product: CASSRGLADYNEQFF. The J gene is TRBJ2-1, the V gene TRBV28; 11 bases match TRBD2. The length of the CDR3 is 15 residues. Germline V CDR1 and CDR2: MDHEN, SYDVKM. The ends lost 6 bases at V and 4 bases at J; junction bases unmatched: 5. Using reference TRBV28 and TRBJ2-1 for the parts outside the CDR3, the full variable domain is DVKVTQSSRYLVKRTGEKVFLECVQDMDHENMFWYRQDPGLGLRLIYFSYDVKMKEKGDIPEGYSVSREKKERFSLILESASTNQTSMYLCASSRGLADYNEQFFGPGTRLTVL.

The CDR3 is CASSRRGVEGYTF. The CDR3 region has the DNA TGCGCCAGCAGCAGGCGGGGGGTTGAGGGCTACACCTTC. The chain employs TRBV5-1 and TRBJ1-2, with D maybe TRBD1 (5 bases). The length of the CDR3 is 13 residues. Germline CDR1 and CDR2: SGHRS and YFSETQ. V was clipped by 4 bases and J by 8 bases, with 15 bases between them.

This clone appeared a single time. V and J are TRBV20-1 and TRBJ2-7; no firm D call. There are 9 residues in the CDR3. CDR1 is DFQATT, CDR2 SNEGSKA, per germline (reference sequence). Trimming pared 4 bases from V and 13 bases from J, leaving 11 bases between. The CDR3 DNA follows: TGCAGTGCTAATTGTCAGGCTTACTTC. Protein product: CSANCQAYF.

The chain uses TRBV7-6 and TRBJ1-1, with D possibly TRBD1 on 6 matching bases. Germline-derived CDR1 and CDR2 are SGHVS and FNYEAQ. Trimming left V 4 bases short and J 3 bases short, with 21 bases between. The CDR3 consists of 17 residues. The CDR3 reads CASSSVTGLIADTEAFF. CDR3 nucleotides: TGTGCCAGCAGCTCCGTTACAGGGTTGATCGCGGACACTGAAGCTTTCTTT. The full variable domain, rest sourced from reference TRBV7-6 and TRBJ1-1, is GAGVSQSPRYKVTKRGQDVALRCDPISGHVSLYWYRQALGQGPEFLTYFNYEAQQDKSGLPNDRFSAERPEGSISTLTIQRTEQRDSAMYRCASSSVTGLIADTEAFFGQGTRLTVV.

V and J are TRBV2 and TRBJ2-7; maybe TRBD1 (5 bases). V shed 0 bases and J shed 2 bases, with 17 bases lying between them. The CDR3 extends over 17 amino acids. Germline values: CDR1 SNHLY, CDR2 FYNNEI. The CDR3 protein is CASSEAHGHTSPYEQYV. CDR3 DNA sequence: TGTGCCAGCAGTGAAGCGCACGGACACACGAGCCCCTACGAGCAGTACGTC.

This clone was counted a few times. The rearrangement uses TRBV28 and TRBJ2-3, with 9 bases fitting TRBD1. CDR1 and CDR2 (germline): MDHEN, SYDVKM. CDR3 size: 17 residues. V was pared by 5 bases and J by 1 base, with 10 bases of the junction left unmatched. CDR3: CASSTIQGAGGTDTQYF. DNA for the CDR3: TGTGCCAGCAGTACCATACAGGGGGCAGGAGGCACAGATACGCAGTATTTT. Combining the CDR3 with reference TRBV28 and TRBJ2-3 gives the whole variable domain DVKVTQSSRYLVKRTGEKVFLECVQDMDHENMFWYRQDPGLGLRLIYFSYDVKMKEKGDIPEGYSVSREKKERFSLILESASTNQTSMYLCASSTIQGAGGTDTQYFGPGTRLTVL.

This rearrangement joins TRBV30 to TRBJ1-5; perhaps TRBD1 as D (5 bases). V lost 1 base and J lost 0, with 10 bases in between. The CDR3 extends over 15 amino acids. Germline CDR1 reads GTSNPN; CDR2 reads SVGIG (reference sequence). CDR3 region: CAWSEGHHSNQPQHF. In DNA, the CDR3 is TGTGCCTGGAGTGAAGGACATCATAGCAATCAGCCCCAGCATTTT.

V is TRBV2 and J is TRBJ1-1; 8 positions match TRBD1. The CDR3 contains 13 residues. Germline loops: CDR1 SNHLY, CDR2 FYNNEI. V lost 6 bases to trimming and J lost 4 bases; unmatched junction nucleotides: 4. Written as DNA, the CDR3 is TGTGCCAGCAGCCCAACAGGGGGCACTGAAGCTTTCTTT. It translates to CASSPTGGTEAFF.